A selection of T cell receptor beta chains follows, all from one sample in a study of Tregs in tolerant kidney transplant recipients. Here immunoSEQ multiplex PCR was the method, and the copy in TCRdb shows in-frame clones only, minus some. The data show under 95,000 clones, 75% to 95% seen once. This specimen consisted of Tregs from blood, obtained before the transplant. The receptors here all came from a human donor who received a combined kidney and bone marrow transplant. The CDR3 runs from the conserved cysteine through the conserved F or W. Each record gives: V gene, J gene, clone size, D gene, CDR3 DNA, CDR3 protein. A D gene is named only where the DNA matches it firmly. Rows may omit the clone size; those that give it use once, few, many or a size class.

V: TRBV7-2
J: TRBJ2-7
size: NA
D: NA
DNA: TGTGCCAGCAGCTGGGAAGGGAGGAGAGTGCAGTACTTC
CDR3: CASSWEGRRVQYF

V: TRBV6-6
J: TRBJ1-2
size: NA
D: NA
DNA: TGTGCCAGCAGTTCGGGTCTTACTAACTATGGCTACACCTTC
CDR3: CASSSGLTNYGYTF

V: TRBV2
J: TRBJ2-5
size: few
D: TRBD2
DNA: TGTGCCAGCAGCGGCAGCGGGAGAGGGACCCAGTACTTC
CDR3: CASSGSGRGTQYF

V: TRBV15
J: TRBJ2-3
size: once
D: TRBD1
DNA: TGTGCCACCAGCAAACAGGGGAAGACAGATACGCAGTATTTT
CDR3: CATSKQGKTDTQYF

V: TRBV6-1
J: TRBJ2-5
size: NA
D: TRBD2
DNA: TGTGCCAGCAGTGAAGCGCTTCCTGGGCTAGCGGGAGGGCCGAGAAAGACCCAGTACTTC
CDR3: CASSEALPGLAGGPRKTQYF

V: TRBV10-3
J: TRBJ2-6
size: NA
D: TRBD1
DNA: TGTGCCATCACTAGACAGGGGGACTCTGGGGCCAACGTCCTGACTTTC
CDR3: CAITRQGDSGANVLTF

V: TRBV4-2
J: TRBJ2-3
size: once
D: TRBD2
DNA: TGTGCCAGCAGCCAAAGAGGGACTAGCGGCACAGATACGCAGTATTTT
CDR3: CASSQRGTSGTDTQYF

V: TRBV13
J: TRBJ2-5
size: NA
D: NA
DNA: TGTGCCAGCAGCTTACCCGGGCAAGAGACCCAGTACTTC
CDR3: CASSLPGQETQYF

V: TRBV7-8
J: TRBJ1-4
size: NA
D: TRBD1
DNA: TGTGCCAGCAGCCGAGGGACAGGGGATAATGAAAAACTGTTTTTT
CDR3: CASSRGTGDNEKLFF

V: TRBV27
J: TRBJ1-3
size: NA
D: TRBD1
DNA: TGTGCCAGCAAGGGACAGGGCTCTGGAAACACCATATATTTT
CDR3: CASKGQGSGNTIYF

V: TRBV5-1
J: TRBJ2-2
size: NA
D: NA
DNA: TGCGCCAGCAGCTTCGGACAGCCAGGTTCCGGGGAGCTGTTTTTT
CDR3: CASSFGQPGSGELFF

V: TRBV29-1
J: TRBJ2-7
size: NA
D: NA
DNA: TGCAGCGTTGAAGATATGTCTGGCGGGATCTCCTACGAGCAGTACTTC
CDR3: CSVEDMSGGISYEQYF

V: TRBV6-5
J: TRBJ1-4
size: NA
D: NA
DNA: TGTGCCAGCAGTTACACACCCGCAACTAATGAAAAACTGTTTTTT
CDR3: CASSYTPATNEKLFF

V: TRBV7-9
J: TRBJ2-5
size: NA
D: TRBD2
DNA: TGTGCCAGCAGCTTAAGTACGGCGGGGGCCCAGTACTTC
CDR3: CASSLSTAGAQYF

V: TRBV10-3
J: TRBJ2-3
size: NA
D: NA
DNA: TGTGCCATCAGTGCGGTTACTAGTGGGGGCCTATTCACAGATACGCAGTATTTT
CDR3: CAISAVTSGGLFTDTQYF

V: TRBV27
J: TRBJ2-3
size: NA
D: TRBD2
DNA: TGTGCCAGCAGTTTTAGCGGGACCGGGGATACGCAGTATTTT
CDR3: CASSFSGTGDTQYF

V: TRBV2
J: TRBJ2-1
size: NA
D: TRBD2
DNA: TGTGCCAGCAGTCCTCGGGACTACGTCTTCAATGAGCAGTTCTTC
CDR3: CASSPRDYVFNEQFF

V: TRBV2
J: TRBJ1-1
size: NA
D: NA
DNA: TGTGCCAGCAGGTCGCAGGAGAACACTGAAGCTTTCTTT
CDR3: CASRSQENTEAFF

V: TRBV6-5
J: TRBJ2-7
size: NA
D: NA
DNA: TGTGCCAGCAGTGCCTACAGCTACGAGCAGTACTTC
CDR3: CASSAYSYEQYF

V: TRBV7-2
J: TRBJ2-7
size: NA
D: TRBD2
DNA: TGTGCCAGCAGCTTAAATTCACTAGCGGGACTTGGCGAGCAGTACTTC
CDR3: CASSLNSLAGLGEQYF

V: TRBV6-1
J: TRBJ1-3
size: NA
D: NA
DNA: TGTGCCAGCAGGGTTGTCAGACTCTCTGGAAACACCATATATTTT
CDR3: CASRVVRLSGNTIYF

V: TRBV2
J: TRBJ1-5
size: NA
D: NA
DNA: TGTGCCAGCAGTGATTGGGGGGCAGGTCAGCCCCAGCATTTT
CDR3: CASSDWGAGQPQHF

V: TRBV6-6
J: TRBJ1-1
size: NA
D: TRBD1
DNA: TGTGCCAGCAGTACCGAGACAGGGGGCGGGGCTTTCTTT
CDR3: CASSTETGGGAFF

V: TRBV10-2
J: TRBJ1-5
size: NA
D: NA
DNA: TGCGCCAGCAGTGCCGGGACTCTCAATCAGCCCCAGCATTTT
CDR3: CASSAGTLNQPQHF

V: TRBV5-6
J: TRBJ2-5
size: NA
D: NA
DNA: TGTGCCAGCAGCTTGAAGTACAGGGTGGAGACCCAGTACTTC
CDR3: CASSLKYRVETQYF

V: TRBV15
J: TRBJ2-1
size: NA
D: NA
DNA: TGTGCCACCAGCAGAGATAGGGGGGATGAGCAGTTCTTC
CDR3: CATSRDRGDEQFF

V: TRBV28
J: TRBJ1-4
size: NA
D: NA
DNA: TGTGCCAGCAGTCTTTTCCAGGGGATCGGCGAAAAACTGTTTTTT
CDR3: CASSLFQGIGEKLFF

V: TRBV7-2
J: TRBJ2-3
size: NA
D: NA
DNA: TGTGCCAGCAGCCCCCAGCAAGCAGATACGCAGTATTTT
CDR3: CASSPQQADTQYF

V: TRBV7-2
J: TRBJ2-5
size: NA
D: NA
DNA: TGTGCCAGCAGCTTAGGTAATTCCGGATCCCAAGAGACCCAGTACTTC
CDR3: CASSLGNSGSQETQYF

V: TRBV2
J: TRBJ2-1
size: NA
D: TRBD2
DNA: TGTGCCAGCAGTGAAATTCGGCTAGCGGGCGAGAATGAGCAGTTCTTC
CDR3: CASSEIRLAGENEQFF

V: TRBV19
J: TRBJ2-2
size: few
D: NA
DNA: TGTGCCAGTCGCCAGGGTAGCACCGGGGAGCTGTTTTTT
CDR3: CASRQGSTGELFF

V: TRBV4-3
J: TRBJ2-1
size: NA
D: NA
DNA: TGCGCCAGCAGCCAAAGTCCTGGGGGGTACAATGAGCAGTTCTTC
CDR3: CASSQSPGGYNEQFF

V: TRBV9
J: TRBJ2-2
size: few
D: TRBD2
DNA: TGTGCCAGCAGCCCCCGGGTAGCGGGGTCCACGAACACCGGGGAGCTGTTTTTT
CDR3: CASSPRVAGSTNTGELFF

V: TRBV10-1
J: TRBJ2-2
size: NA
D: NA
DNA: TGCGCCAGCAGTGACCAGGGGAGGACCGGGGAGCTGTTTTTT
CDR3: CASSDQGRTGELFF

V: TRBV29-1
J: TRBJ2-7
size: NA
D: NA
DNA: TGCAGCGTTGGGCCGAAGGGGGGTAGCTCCTACGAGCAGTACTTC
CDR3: CSVGPKGGSSYEQYF

V: TRBV15
J: TRBJ2-2
size: once
D: NA
DNA: TGTGCCACCAGCAGAGCCCTAGCAGACACCGGGGAGCTGTTTTTT
CDR3: CATSRALADTGELFF

V: TRBV2
J: TRBJ2-7
size: NA
D: TRBD2
DNA: TGTGCCAGCAGGACAGATGGATCGGGACTAGCCCACGAGCAGTACTTC
CDR3: CASRTDGSGLAHEQYF

V: TRBV18
J: TRBJ2-5
size: NA
D: NA
DNA: TGTGCCAGCTCACCACCATCCAAATCTCTGGAGACCCAGTACTTC
CDR3: CASSPPSKSLETQYF

V: TRBV6-5
J: TRBJ2-7
size: NA
D: NA
DNA: TGTGCCAGCAGTTACTCGTGGGTATCGCGTGAGCAGTACTTC
CDR3: CASSYSWVSREQYF

V: TRBV4-2
J: TRBJ2-1
size: once
D: TRBD2
DNA: TGTGCCAGCAGCTTGGGACTAGCGGGGAGCTACAATGAGCAGTTCTTC
CDR3: CASSLGLAGSYNEQFF

V: TRBV6-5
J: TRBJ2-1
size: NA
D: NA
DNA: TGTGCCAGCAGCAGATCAGATGAGCAGTTCTTC
CDR3: CASSRSDEQFF

V: TRBV7-9
J: TRBJ1-1
size: NA
D: NA
DNA: TGTGCCAGCAGTCGGGAGGGGGGTCAAGCTTTCTTT
CDR3: CASSREGGQAFF

V: TRBV5-4
J: TRBJ2-2
size: NA
D: NA
DNA: TGTGCCAGCAGCTATCAACTACAGGGCAGCAGCACCGGGGAGCTGTTTTTT
CDR3: CASSYQLQGSSTGELFF

V: TRBV29-1
J: TRBJ2-3
size: NA
D: TRBD1
DNA: TGCAGCGTTGATGAGGGGGCTAGCACAGATACGCAGTATTTT
CDR3: CSVDEGASTDTQYF

V: TRBV10-3
J: TRBJ2-7
size: NA
D: NA
DNA: TGTGCCATCAGTGAAGGAGGGCAGGGACCGACCTACGAGCAGTACTTC
CDR3: CAISEGGQGPTYEQYF

V: TRBV5-1
J: TRBJ1-3
size: NA
D: NA
DNA: TGCGCCAGCAGCTTGGGTCTGCGAACAGCCTTCTCTGGAAACACCATATATTTT
CDR3: CASSLGLRTAFSGNTIYF

V: TRBV30
J: TRBJ1-2
size: NA
D: NA
DNA: TGTGCCTGGACCCAAGGGTGGACTAACTATGGCTACACCTTC
CDR3: CAWTQGWTNYGYTF